The 24 T cell receptor beta chains given below trace back to one sample, sequenced in a study of T-cell reconstitution after alpha-beta-depleted transplantation in children. For TCRbeta, the library was prepared with unique molecular identifiers. One entry per CDR3 protein results from TCRdb running MiXCR on the PCR reads. The sample holds 84,000 or so distinct CDR3 sequences, less than 20% seen once. The sample was PBMCs, mostly from graft donor cells, taken 180 days after TCRalphabeta/CD19-depleted stem cell transplant. The receptors shown here come from a male patient aged 2 to 10 who had a stem cell transplant for acute lymphoblastic leukemia, so the T cells may come from the graft donor.

This clonotype was found many times. J is TRBJ1-5 and V is TRBV12-3 or TRBV12-4; 7 nucleotides match TRBD1. This CDR3 is built from 14 residues. V shed 6 bases, J shed 6 bases, and the junction held 8 bases outside the gene matches. CDR3: CASSPRGGSQPQHF. CDR3 nucleotides: TGTGCCAGCAGCCCCAGGGGGGGCAGTCAGCCCCAGCATTTT.

This clonotype was detected only a few times. This chain uses TRBV6-1 with TRBJ2-1, with a possible D match to TRBD2 (7 bases). V lost 7 bases, J lost 2 bases, and 18 bases lay in between. The germline V gene encodes CDR1 MNHNS and CDR2 SASEGT. This CDR3 is built from 16 residues. CDR3 in DNA: TGTGCCAGCACTAACAGGGAAGCGGGGACCTACAATGAGCAGTTCTTC. Its protein product is CASTNREAGTYNEQFF.

Comment on this clonotype: A junction end diverges from the germline sequence, so it may reflect a read error. This chain links TRBV5-1 with TRBJ2-6, with TRBD1 identical over 12 bases. The germline V gene has CDR1 SGHRS and CDR2 YFSETQ. The CDR3 spans 19 residues. Here the CDR3 reads CASSWTGTGGAAGANVLPF. In DNA, the CDR3 is TGCGCCAGCAGCTGGACCGGGACAGGGGGCGCAGCCGGGGCCAACGTCCTGCCTTTC.

The chain combines TRBV7-2 with TRBJ2-7, with D perhaps matching TRBD2 (5 bases). V shed 5 bases and J shed 2 bases, with 13 bases lying between them. The germline V gene encodes CDR1 SGHTA and CDR2 FQGNSA. This CDR3 contains 14 residues. The CDR3 spells CASSPGVVPYEQYF. The CDR3, as DNA: TGTGCCAGCAGCCCCGGGGTGGTACCCTACGAGCAGTACTTC.

The chain employs TRBV29-1 and TRBJ1-1, with TRBD1 matching 8 bases. This CDR3 contains 14 residues. The germline gives CDR1 SQVTM, CDR2 ANQGSEA. V was pared by 4 bases and J by 4 bases, with 8 bases of the junction left unmatched. Here the CDR3 reads CSVVQGRGLTEAFF. CDR3 coding DNA: TGCAGCGTTGTTCAGGGCAGGGGGCTCACTGAAGCTTTCTTT.

Comment on this clonotype: One end of the junction does not line up with germline, which may come from a read error. The chain recombines TRBV11-2 with TRBJ1-5, with D maybe TRBD1 (6 bases). The CDR3 loop spans 13 amino acids. Germline CDR1 SGHAT, CDR2 FQNNGV. The CDR3: CASSEGGKQPQHF. The CDR3 DNA sequence: TGTGCCAGCAGCGAGGGGGGCAAACAGCCCCAGCATTTT.

This clonotype appeared a few times. This rearrangement joins TRBV2 to TRBJ1-1, with a weak D call TRBD1 (6 bases). V gave up 9 bases and J gave up 0 bases, with 14 bases separating them. This CDR3 has 14 amino acids. Looked up from germline, CDR1 is SNHLY and CDR2 is FYNNEI. The CDR3 region is CARQGRDMNTEAFF. The CDR3 DNA reads as TGTGCCAGACAGGGACGAGACATGAACACTGAAGCTTTCTTT.

This clonotype has only a few counts. The chain recombines TRBV7-2 with TRBJ1-1; TRBD1 is a possible D gene (5 bases). There are 15 residues in the CDR3. Germline V gene lookup returns CDR1 SGHTA and CDR2 FQGNSA. Trimming took off 5 bases at V and 0 bases at J, with 13 bases between the two ends. The CDR3 here is CASSPRQNMNTEAFF. Here the CDR3 DNA reads TGTGCCAGCAGCCCTAGACAGAATATGAACACTGAAGCTTTCTTT.

In this sample, this clonotype turned up a few times. This chain joins TRBV24-1 and TRBJ2-3; 8 bases line up with TRBD1. This CDR3 is 15 amino acids long. Germline V lookup: CDR1 KGHDR, CDR2 SFDVKD. Trimming cost V 5 bases and J 6 bases; bases outside gene matches: 9. CDR3: CATSASRGRSDTQYF. The CDR3 DNA reads as TGTGCCACCAGTGCATCCAGGGGGCGGTCGGATACGCAGTATTTT.

V usage is TRBV6-1 and J usage is TRBJ2-7, with D maybe TRBD2 (5 bases). CDR3 length: 15 amino acids. Between the trimmed V and J ends, which lost 8 bases and 3 bases, there was a span of 20 bases. Germline CDR1 is MNHNS and CDR2 is SASEGT. CDR3 bases: TGTGCCAGCCTGATAGGACTCCTCTCCCGCTACGAGCAGTACTTC. Its protein is CASLIGLLSRYEQYF.

The chain carries TRBV4-1 and TRBJ1-2; D is unresolved. The CDR3 has 14 residues. Trimming left V 2 bases short and J 6 bases short, with 13 bases between. Germline V gene lookup returns CDR1 MGHRA and CDR2 YSYEKL. The CDR3 DNA reads as TGCGCCAGCAGCCAACTACCCCACCGGGATGGCTACACCTTC. This translates into CASSQLPHRDGYTF.

This clonotype has a count of ten or more. The V and J genes are TRBV20-1 and TRBJ2-2; D is perhaps TRBD2 (6 bases). With 1 base removed from V and 6 bases from J, the gap between germline ends came to 9 bases. Looked up from germline, CDR1 is DFQATT and CDR2 is SNEGSKA (reference sequence). The CDR3 loop spans 13 amino acids. CDR3 amino acids: CSARVLAAGELFF. CDR3 coding DNA: TGCAGTGCTAGAGTACTAGCCGCCGGGGAGCTGTTTTTT.

With regard to this clonotype: A much larger clone is a single base away; this may be a read error. The rearrangement uses TRBV20-1 and TRBJ2-1; D not certain. The CDR3 length is 16 residues. In germline, CDR1 is DFQATT, CDR2 SNEGSKA (reference sequence). This chain's CDR3 is CCASTSGREWYNEQFF. Written as DNA, the CDR3 is TGCTGTGCTAGTACATCCGGCAGAGAGTGGTACAATGAGCAGTTCTTC.

This clonotype was picked up many times. The rearrangement links TRBV27 to TRBJ2-7, with 7 positions matching TRBD2. Trimming removed 2 bases from V and 3 bases from J; junction bases left unmatched: 4. CDR1 and CDR2 from the germline V gene are MNHEY and SMNVEV (reference sequence). The CDR3 is made up of 14 amino acids. The CDR3 sequence is CASSLAGGGYEQYF. CDR3 nucleotides: TGTGCCAGCAGTTTAGCTGGGGGGGGCTACGAGCAGTACTTC.

This chain links TRBV7-8 with TRBJ2-7; 7 bases map to TRBD1. The CDR3 contains 14 residues. With 5 bases clipped from V and 2 bases from J, the junction kept 6 bases outside the gene matches. Germline CDR1 is SGHVS and CDR2 is FQNEAQ. This CDR3 reads CASSPDRFTYEQYF. As DNA, the CDR3 is TGTGCCAGCAGCCCGGACAGGTTTACCTACGAGCAGTACTTC.

The chain employs TRBV18 and TRBJ1-1, with a tentative D call TRBD1 (5 bases). The CDR3 totals 14 residues. V was shortened by 3 bases and J by 1 base, with 9 bases between the two germline ends. Per germline, CDR1 KGHSH and CDR2 LQKENI. The CDR3 is CASSPYGGNTEAFF. The CDR3 region has the DNA TGTGCCAGCTCACCTTACGGGGGGAACACTGAAGCTTTCTTT. Full variable domain (rest looked up from reference TRBV18 and TRBJ1-1): NAGVMQNPRHLVRRRGQEARLRCSPMKGHSHVYWYRQLPEEGLKFMVYLQKENIIDESGMPKERFSAEFPKEGPSILRIQQVVRGDSAAYFCASSPYGGNTEAFFGQGTRLTVV.

This clonotype was found many times. The chain uses TRBV12-3 or TRBV12-4 and TRBJ2-2; D is unresolved. This CDR3 comprises 13 residues. V lost 5 bases to trimming and J lost 5 bases, with 9 bases between them. This CDR3 reads CASSTIATGELFF. The DNA of the CDR3 is TGTGCCAGCAGTACCATAGCTACCGGGGAGCTGTTTTTT.

CDR3 residues: CATRDSRLPNQPQHF. DNA of the CDR3: TGTGCCACTCGGGACAGCCGCCTACCTAATCAGCCCCAGCATTTT. V gene TRBV25-1 combines with J gene TRBJ1-5; 7 positions match TRBD1. V gave up 10 bases and J gave up 4 bases; unmatched junction bases: 13. Germline V lookup: CDR1 MGHDK, CDR2 SYGVNS. The CDR3 runs 15 residues.

V and J are TRBV12-5 and TRBJ1-1; D uncertain. The CDR3 spans 13 residues. The V gene's germline CDR1 is LGHNT and CDR2 FRNRAP. Trimming removed 6 bases at V and 0 bases at J, with 8 bases between. Here the CDR3 reads CASGFQLNTEAFF. The DNA of the CDR3 is TGTGCTAGTGGCTTCCAGTTGAACACTGAAGCTTTCTTT.

As regards this clonotype: The CDR3 does not end in the conserved phenylalanine or tryptophan, so this is likely a read error. The V and J genes are TRBV3-1 and TRBJ2-5; a weak D match, TRBD2 (6 bases). The CDR3 loop spans 11 amino acids. V was clipped by 7 bases and J by 5 bases, with 8 bases between them. CDR1 LGHDT and CDR2 YNNKEL come from the germline V gene (reference sequence). CDR3 in DNA: TGTGCCAGCACGGGAGATGAGACCCAGTACTAC. Translation: CASTGDETQYY.

V is TRBV12-3 or TRBV12-4 and J is TRBJ1-2; D call uncertain. CDR3 length: 13 residues. Trimming shortened V by 3 bases and J by 4 bases, and 9 bases separated the two germline ends. The CDR3 nucleotides read TGTGCCAGCAGTTTTAGTCAGAGCTATGGCTACACCTTC. Its protein is CASSFSQSYGYTF.

This clonotype has only a few counts. The V and J genes are TRBV7-6 and TRBJ1-2, with TRBD1 as a possible D gene (5 bases). The CDR3 sequence is 15 residues long. Trimming took off 1 base at V and 4 bases at J, with 13 bases between the two ends. Looked up from germline, CDR1 is SGHVS and CDR2 is FNYEAQ. CDR3 sequence: CASSLVIGTSYGYTF. The CDR3 nucleotides read TGTGCCAGCAGCTTAGTTATCGGGACCTCCTATGGCTACACCTTC.

Worth noting for this clonotype: The junction shows a germline mismatch at one end, possibly a read error. The chain joins TRBV5-1 to TRBJ2-7; TRBD1 matches at 10 bases. The CDR3 is 13 amino acids. Germline CDR1 is SGHRS and CDR2 is YFSETQ. CDR3 region: CASSPRWGDRGNF. In DNA form, the CDR3 reads TGCGCCAGCAGCCCACGATGGGGGGACAGGGGTAACTTC.

Many counts were recorded for this clonotype. The chain joins TRBV5-5 to TRBJ2-3; no definite D call. The CDR3 has 14 residues. V shed 6 bases and J shed 5 bases, with 16 bases lying between them. CDR1 is SGHKS and CDR2 is YYEKEE in the germline V gene (reference sequence). The CDR3 spells CASTRAEFRDTQYF. Written as DNA, the CDR3 is TGTGCCAGCACCCGTGCTGAATTTCGAGATACGCAGTATTTT.